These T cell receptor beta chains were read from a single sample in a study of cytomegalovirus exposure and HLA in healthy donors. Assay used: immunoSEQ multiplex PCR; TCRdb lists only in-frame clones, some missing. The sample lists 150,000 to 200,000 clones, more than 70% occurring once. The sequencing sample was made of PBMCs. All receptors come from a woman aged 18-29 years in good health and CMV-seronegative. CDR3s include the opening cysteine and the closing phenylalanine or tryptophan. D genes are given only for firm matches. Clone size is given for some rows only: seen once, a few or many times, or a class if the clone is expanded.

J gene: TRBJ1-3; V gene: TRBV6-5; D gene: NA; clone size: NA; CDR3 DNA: TGTGCCAGCAGACATACCCAGGGATCTGGAAACACCATATATTTT; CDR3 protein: CASRHTQGSGNTIYF
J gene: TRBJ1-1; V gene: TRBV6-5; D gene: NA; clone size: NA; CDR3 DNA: TGTGCCAGCAGCAACTCCCCGGCGGTGAACACTGAAGCTTTCTTT; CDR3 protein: CASSNSPAVNTEAFF
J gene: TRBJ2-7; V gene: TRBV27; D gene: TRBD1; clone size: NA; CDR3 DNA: TGTGCCAGCAGTTTGGGACAGGCGGACTACGAGCAGTACTTC; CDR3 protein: CASSLGQADYEQYF
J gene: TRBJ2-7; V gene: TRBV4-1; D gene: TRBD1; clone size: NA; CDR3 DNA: TGCGCCAGCAGCCAAGAGATACAGGGGGCGTGGGAGCAGTACTTC; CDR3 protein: CASSQEIQGAWEQYF
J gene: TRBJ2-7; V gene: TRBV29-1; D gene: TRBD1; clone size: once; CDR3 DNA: TGCAGCGTGCAGGGGGCAGGCTACGAGCAGTACTTC; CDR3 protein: CSVQGAGYEQYF
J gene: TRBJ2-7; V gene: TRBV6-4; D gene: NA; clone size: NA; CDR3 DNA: TGTGCCAGCAGTGACCCGGGTGTCCACGGGACACCTCACTACGAGCAGTACTTC; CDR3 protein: CASSDPGVHGTPHYEQYF
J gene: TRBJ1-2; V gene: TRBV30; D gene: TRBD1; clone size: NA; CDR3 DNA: TGTGCCTGGACCTGGGGACAGTTCCTAAACTATGGCTACACCTTC; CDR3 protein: CAWTWGQFLNYGYTF
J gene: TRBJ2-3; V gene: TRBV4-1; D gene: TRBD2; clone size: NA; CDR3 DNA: TGCGCCAGCAGCCAAGCGAGCGGGAGCAGATCAGATACGCAGTATTTT; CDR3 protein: CASSQASGSRSDTQYF
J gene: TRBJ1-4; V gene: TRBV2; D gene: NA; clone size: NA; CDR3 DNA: TGTGCCAGCAGTGATCTTAGAGGGGGGGGAAGTGAAAAACTGTTTTTT; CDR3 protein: CASSDLRGGGSEKLFF
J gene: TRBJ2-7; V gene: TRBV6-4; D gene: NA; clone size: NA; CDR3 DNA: TGTGCCAGCAGTGAACTACACTACGAGCAGTACTTC; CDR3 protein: CASSELHYEQYF
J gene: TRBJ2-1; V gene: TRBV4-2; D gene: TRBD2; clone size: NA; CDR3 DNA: TGTGCCAGCAGCCAAGATCAGGACGGGACTAGCGGATACAATGAGCAGTTCTTC; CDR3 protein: CASSQDQDGTSGYNEQFF
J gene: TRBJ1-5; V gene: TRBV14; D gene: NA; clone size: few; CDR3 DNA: TGTGCCAGCAGCCAAGATCGGGTGTCGCCCCAGCATTTT; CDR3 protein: CASSQDRVSPQHF
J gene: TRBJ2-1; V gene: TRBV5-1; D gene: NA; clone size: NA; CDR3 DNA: TGCGCCAGCAGCTTGGTTGGTAGCGGAACCTACAATGAGCAGTTCTTC; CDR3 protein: CASSLVGSGTYNEQFF
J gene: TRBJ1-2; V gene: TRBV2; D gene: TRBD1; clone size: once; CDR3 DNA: TGTGCCAGCAGGGTACAGGGGATCTATGGCTACACCTTC; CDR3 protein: CASRVQGIYGYTF
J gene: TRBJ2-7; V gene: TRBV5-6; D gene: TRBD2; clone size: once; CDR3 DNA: TGTGCCAGCAGCGGGGGACTAGCGGACCCTTACGAGCAGTACTTC; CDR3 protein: CASSGGLADPYEQYF
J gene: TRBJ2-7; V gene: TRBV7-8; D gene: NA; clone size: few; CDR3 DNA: TGTGCCAGCAGCTTATTGTCTAGCTCCTACGAGCAGTACTTC; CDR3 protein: CASSLLSSSYEQYF
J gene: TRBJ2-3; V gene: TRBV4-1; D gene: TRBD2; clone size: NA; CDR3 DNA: TGCGCCAGCAGCCAAGCTTCTACTAGCGGGGGATTCGATTACACAGATACGCAGTATTTT; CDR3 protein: CASSQASTSGGFDYTDTQYF
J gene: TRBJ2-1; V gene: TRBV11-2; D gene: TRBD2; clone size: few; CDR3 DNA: TGTGCCAGCAGCCGCTGGACTAGCGGCCCCCTTAATGAGCAGTTCTTC; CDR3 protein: CASSRWTSGPLNEQFF
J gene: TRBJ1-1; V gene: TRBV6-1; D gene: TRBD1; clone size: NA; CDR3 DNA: TGTGCCAGCAGTGGGACAGGCATGAACACTGAAGCTTTCTTT; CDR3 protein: CASSGTGMNTEAFF
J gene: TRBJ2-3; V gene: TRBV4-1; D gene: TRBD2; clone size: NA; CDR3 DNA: TGCGCCAGCAGCCAGCGCACTAGCGGGGAATCAGATACGCAGTATTTT; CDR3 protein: CASSQRTSGESDTQYF